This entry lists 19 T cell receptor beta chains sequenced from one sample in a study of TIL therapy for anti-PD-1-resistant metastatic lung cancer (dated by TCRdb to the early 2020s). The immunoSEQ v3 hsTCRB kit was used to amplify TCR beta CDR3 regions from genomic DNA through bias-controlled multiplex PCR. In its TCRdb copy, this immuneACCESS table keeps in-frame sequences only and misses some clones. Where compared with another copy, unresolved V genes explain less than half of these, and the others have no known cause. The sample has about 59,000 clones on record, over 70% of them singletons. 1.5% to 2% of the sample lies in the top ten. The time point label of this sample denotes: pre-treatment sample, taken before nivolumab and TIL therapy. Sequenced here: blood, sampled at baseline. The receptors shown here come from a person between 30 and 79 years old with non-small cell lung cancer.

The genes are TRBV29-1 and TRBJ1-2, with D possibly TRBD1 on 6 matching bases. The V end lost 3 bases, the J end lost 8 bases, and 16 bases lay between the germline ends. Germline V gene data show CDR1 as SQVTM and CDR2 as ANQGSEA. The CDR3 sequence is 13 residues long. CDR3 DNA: TGCAGCGTTGACTCCCCGGGGGCGCGGGGCTACACCTTC. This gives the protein CSVDSPGARGYTF.

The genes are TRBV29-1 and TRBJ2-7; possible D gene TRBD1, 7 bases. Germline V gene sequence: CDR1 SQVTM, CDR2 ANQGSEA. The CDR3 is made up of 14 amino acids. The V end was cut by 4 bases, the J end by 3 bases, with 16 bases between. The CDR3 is CSVGRDRGIYEQYF. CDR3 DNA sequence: TGCAGCGTTGGGCGGGACAGAGGAATCTACGAGCAGTACTTC.

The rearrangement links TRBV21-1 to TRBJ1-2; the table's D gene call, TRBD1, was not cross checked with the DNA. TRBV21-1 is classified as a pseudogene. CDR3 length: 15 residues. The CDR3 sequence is CAIETGALTNYGYTF. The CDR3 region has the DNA TGTGCCATTGAGACAGGGGCCCTTACTAACTATGGCTACACCTTC.

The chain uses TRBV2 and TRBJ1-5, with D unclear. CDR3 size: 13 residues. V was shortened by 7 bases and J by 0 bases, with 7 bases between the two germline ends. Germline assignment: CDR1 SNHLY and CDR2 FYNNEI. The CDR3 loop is CASKGYSNQPQHF. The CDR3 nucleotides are TGTGCCAGCAAGGGATATAGCAATCAGCCCCAGCATTTT.

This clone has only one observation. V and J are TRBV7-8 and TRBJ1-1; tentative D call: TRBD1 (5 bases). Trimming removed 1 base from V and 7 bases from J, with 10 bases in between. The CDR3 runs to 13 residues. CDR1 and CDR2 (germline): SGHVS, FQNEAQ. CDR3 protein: CASSLGGTGEAFF. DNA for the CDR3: TGTGCCAGCAGCTTAGGAGGAACAGGTGAAGCTTTCTTT.

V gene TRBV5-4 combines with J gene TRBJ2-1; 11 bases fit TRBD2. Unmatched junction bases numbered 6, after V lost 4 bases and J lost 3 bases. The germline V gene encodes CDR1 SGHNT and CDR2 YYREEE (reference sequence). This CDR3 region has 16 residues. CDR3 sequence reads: CASSPPLAGGYNEQFF. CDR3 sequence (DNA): TGTGCCAGCAGCCCGCCCCTAGCGGGGGGCTACAATGAGCAGTTCTTC.

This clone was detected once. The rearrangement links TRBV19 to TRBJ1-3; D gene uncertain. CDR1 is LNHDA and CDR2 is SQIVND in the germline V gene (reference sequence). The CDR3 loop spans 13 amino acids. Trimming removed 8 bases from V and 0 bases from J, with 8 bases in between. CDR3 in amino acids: CASGYFSGNTIYF. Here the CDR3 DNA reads TGTGCCAGTGGGTACTTCTCTGGAAACACCATATATTTT.

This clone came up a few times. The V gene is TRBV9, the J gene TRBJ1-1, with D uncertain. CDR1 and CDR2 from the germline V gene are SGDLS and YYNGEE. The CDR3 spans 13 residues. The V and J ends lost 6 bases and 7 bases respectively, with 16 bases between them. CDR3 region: CASTKTRWGEAFF. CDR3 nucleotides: TGTGCCAGCACCAAAACTAGGTGGGGTGAAGCTTTCTTT.

The CDR3 sequence is CASSQVMGPYEQYF. The CDR3 DNA reads TGTGCCAGCAGCCAAGTAATGGGACCCTACGAGCAGTACTTC. The chain employs TRBV14 and TRBJ2-7; TRBD1 or TRBD2 may be the D gene (5 bases each). CDR1 is SGHDN, CDR2 FVKESK, per germline. CDR3 size: 14 residues. V gave up 1 base and J gave up 2 bases, with 9 bases separating them.

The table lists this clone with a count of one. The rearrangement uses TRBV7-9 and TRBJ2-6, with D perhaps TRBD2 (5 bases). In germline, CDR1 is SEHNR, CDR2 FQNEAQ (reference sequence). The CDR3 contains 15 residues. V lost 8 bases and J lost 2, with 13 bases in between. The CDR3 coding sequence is TGTGCCAGCTCTTTGAACGGGGCTGGGGCCAACGTCCTGACTTTC. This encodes CASSLNGAGANVLTF.

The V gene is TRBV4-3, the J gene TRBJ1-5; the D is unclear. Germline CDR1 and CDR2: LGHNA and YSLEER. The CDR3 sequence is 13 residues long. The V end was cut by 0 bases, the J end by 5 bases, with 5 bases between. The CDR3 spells CASSQDADQPQHF. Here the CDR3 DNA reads TGCGCCAGCAGCCAAGACGCGGATCAGCCCCAGCATTTT.

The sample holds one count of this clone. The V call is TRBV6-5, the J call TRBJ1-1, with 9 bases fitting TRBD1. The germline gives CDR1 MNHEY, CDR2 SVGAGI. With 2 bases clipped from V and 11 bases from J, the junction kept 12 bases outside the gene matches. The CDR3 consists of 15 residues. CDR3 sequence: CASSYRPGQGSGAFF. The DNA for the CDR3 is TGTGCCAGCAGTTACCGACCGGGACAGGGATCTGGCGCTTTCTTT.

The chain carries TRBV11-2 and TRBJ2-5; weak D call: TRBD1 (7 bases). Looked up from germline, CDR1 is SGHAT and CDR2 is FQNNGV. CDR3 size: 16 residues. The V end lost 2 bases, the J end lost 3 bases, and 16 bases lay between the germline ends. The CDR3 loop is CASSLRIAGQKETQYF. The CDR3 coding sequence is TGTGCCAGCAGCTTAAGGATCGCGGGACAGAAAGAGACCCAGTACTTC.

CDR3 bases: TGTGCCAGCAGAACGACAGGGGGCAACTCACCCCTCCACTTT. Translation: CASRTTGGNSPLHF. The chain has TRBV5-8 and TRBJ1-6; TRBD1 agrees at 10 bases. V shed 5 bases and J 10 bases; nucleotides not matched to a gene: 6. Germline CDR1 is SGHTS and CDR2 is YDEGEE. The CDR3 is 14 amino acids.

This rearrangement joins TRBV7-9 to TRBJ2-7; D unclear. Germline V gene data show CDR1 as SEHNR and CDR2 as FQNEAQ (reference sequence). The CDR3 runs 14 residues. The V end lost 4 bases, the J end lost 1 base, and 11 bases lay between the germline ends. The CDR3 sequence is CASSSWLDSYEQYF. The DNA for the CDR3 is TGTGCCAGCAGCTCCTGGCTGGATTCCTACGAGCAGTACTTC.

CDR3 sequence: CASSEKSSGGPYEQYF. CDR3 DNA sequence: TGTGCCAGCAGTGAGAAGTCTAGCGGGGGGCCCTACGAGCAGTACTTC. This chain links TRBV6-1 with TRBJ2-7; 11 bases match TRBD2. Germline trimming cut 3 bases from V and 2 bases from J; bases unmatched to any gene: 6. CDR3 length: 16 residues. Germline V gene data show CDR1 as MNHNS and CDR2 as SASEGT.

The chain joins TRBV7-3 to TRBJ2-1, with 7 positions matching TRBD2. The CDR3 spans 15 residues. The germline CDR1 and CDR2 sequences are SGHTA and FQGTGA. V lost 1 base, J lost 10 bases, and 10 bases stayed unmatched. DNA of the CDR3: TGTGCCAGCAGCTTAAACGCGGGGAGGGAAGGGGAGCAGTTCTTC. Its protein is CASSLNAGREGEQFF.

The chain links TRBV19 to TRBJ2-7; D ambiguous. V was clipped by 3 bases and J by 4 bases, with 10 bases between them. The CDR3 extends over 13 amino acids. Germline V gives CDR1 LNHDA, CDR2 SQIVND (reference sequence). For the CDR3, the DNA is TGTGCCAGTAGTATCCGGCAGGCGTACGAGCAGTACTTC. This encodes CASSIRQAYEQYF.

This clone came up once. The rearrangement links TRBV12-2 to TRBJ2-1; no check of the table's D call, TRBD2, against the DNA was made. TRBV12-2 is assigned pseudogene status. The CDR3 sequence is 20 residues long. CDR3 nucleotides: TGTGCAAGTCGCTCCCCCAAACACGCCCCATCGGGTAGCTCCTACAATGAGCAGTTCTTC. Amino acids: CASRSPKHAPSGSSYNEQFF.